This TCR beta chain was captured by sequencing in a study of blood T cells in healthy people across ages. Then a second PCR, running roughly 6 to 11 cycles, was carried out with a sample-barcoded 5' primer and a J-beta primer mix. TCRdb reanalysed the 5' RACE reads using MiXCR and keeps one entry per CDR3 protein. The sample has about 400,000 distinct CDR3 sequences; about half are singletons. Per germline, CDR1 MNHNS and CDR2 SASEGT. V was pared by 2 bases and J by 1 base, with 5 bases between. The CDR3 contains 13 residues. The sequencing sample was made of blood. The V call is TRBV6-1, the J call TRBJ1-2; unclear D gene. The receptor comes from a man in his fifties or sixties in good health. The CDR3 coding sequence is TGTGCCAGCAGTGAAACCTTTAACTATGGCTACACCTTC. This sequence encodes CASSETFNYGYTF.